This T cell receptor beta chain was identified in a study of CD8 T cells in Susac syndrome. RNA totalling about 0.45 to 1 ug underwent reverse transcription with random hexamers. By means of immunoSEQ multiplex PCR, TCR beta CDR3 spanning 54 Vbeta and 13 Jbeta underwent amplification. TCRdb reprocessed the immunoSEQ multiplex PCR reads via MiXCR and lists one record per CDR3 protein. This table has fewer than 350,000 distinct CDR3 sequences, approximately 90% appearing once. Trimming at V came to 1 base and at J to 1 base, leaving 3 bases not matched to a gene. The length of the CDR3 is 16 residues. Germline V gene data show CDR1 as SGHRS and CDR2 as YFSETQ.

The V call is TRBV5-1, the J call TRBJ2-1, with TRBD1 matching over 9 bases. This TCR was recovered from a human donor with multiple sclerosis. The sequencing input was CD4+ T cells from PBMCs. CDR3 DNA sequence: TGCGCCAGCAGCTTGCAAGGACAGGGGTCCTACAATGAGCAGTTCTTC. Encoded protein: CASSLQGQGSYNEQFF.